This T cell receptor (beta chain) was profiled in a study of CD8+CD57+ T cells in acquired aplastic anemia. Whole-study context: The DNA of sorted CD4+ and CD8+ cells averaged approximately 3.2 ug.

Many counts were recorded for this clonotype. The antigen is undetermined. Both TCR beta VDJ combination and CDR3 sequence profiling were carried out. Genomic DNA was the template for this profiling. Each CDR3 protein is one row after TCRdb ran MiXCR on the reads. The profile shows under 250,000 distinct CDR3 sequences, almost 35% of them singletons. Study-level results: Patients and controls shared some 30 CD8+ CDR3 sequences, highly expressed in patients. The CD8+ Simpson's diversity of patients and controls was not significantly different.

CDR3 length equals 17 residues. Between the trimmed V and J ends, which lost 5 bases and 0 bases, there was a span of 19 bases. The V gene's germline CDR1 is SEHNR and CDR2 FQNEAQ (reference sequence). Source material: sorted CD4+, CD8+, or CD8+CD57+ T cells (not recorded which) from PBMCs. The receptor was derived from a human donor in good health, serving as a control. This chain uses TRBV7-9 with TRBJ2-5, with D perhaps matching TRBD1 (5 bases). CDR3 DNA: TGTGCCAGCAGCCCCGTGACCGGCAGGGATAACCAAGAGACCCAGTACTTC. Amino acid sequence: CASSPVTGRDNQETQYF.